Presented here are 12 T cell receptor beta chains from one specimen sequenced in a study of T cell responses to AZD1222 COVID-19 vaccine. Sequencing used immunoSEQ multiplex PCR; TCRdb keeps in-frame clones, though not all of them. This sample has 150,000 or so clones; about 91% occur once, and the top ten carry around 1.4%. The sequences come from peripheral blood, collected on day 0 of AZD1222 vaccination. Receptor source: an adult in good health.

This chain joins TRBV6-5 and TRBJ1-3, with D unresolved. The V end lost 6 bases, the J end lost 0 bases, and 9 bases lay between the germline ends. CDR1 and CDR2 from the germline V gene are MNHEY and SVGAGI. The CDR3 extends over 14 amino acids. CDR3 in DNA: TGTGCCAGCAGGTCGGGGTACTCTGGAAACACCATATATTTT. Translating it yields CASRSGYSGNTIYF.

This chain links TRBV7-8 with TRBJ2-1; 7 bases align to TRBD2. The length of the CDR3 is 16 residues. V was pared by 4 bases and J by 0 bases, with 6 bases of the junction left unmatched. Germline V gives CDR1 SGHVS, CDR2 FQNEAQ. The CDR3 protein is CASSYLAVSSYNEQFF. In nucleotides, the CDR3 is TGTGCCAGCAGCTACCTAGCGGTCAGCTCCTACAATGAGCAGTTCTTC. The full variable domain, rest sourced from reference TRBV7-8 and TRBJ2-1, is GAGVSQSPRYKVAKRGQDVALRCDPISGHVSLFWYQQALGQGPEFLTYFQNEAQLDKSGLPSDRFFAERPEGSVSTLKIQRTQQEDSAVYLCASSYLAVSSYNEQFFGPGTRLTVL.

The chain has TRBV6-5 and TRBJ1-2; D unclear. Per germline, CDR1 MNHEY and CDR2 SVGAGI. The CDR3 contains 13 residues. Trimming removed 3 bases at V and 8 bases at J, with 13 bases between. The CDR3 nucleotides are TGTGCCAGCAGTTATCGGGAGGAGGGCGGCTACACCTTC. Encoded protein: CASSYREEGGYTF.

The chain joins TRBV19 to TRBJ1-6; a weak D match, TRBD1 (5 bases). The germline V and J ends were trimmed by 2 bases and 6 bases, with 8 bases remaining between them. The CDR3 loop spans 14 amino acids. Per germline, CDR1 LNHDA and CDR2 SQIVND (reference sequence). The CDR3 region has the DNA TGTGCCAGTAGTATACAGGGAGCTAATTCACCCCTCCACTTT. Its translation: CASSIQGANSPLHF.

The chain has TRBV7-8 and TRBJ1-3, with D possibly being TRBD1 (6 bases). Germline V gives CDR1 SGHVS, CDR2 FQNEAQ. V shed 4 bases and J shed 6 bases, with 19 bases lying between them. CDR3 length: 16 residues. The CDR3: CASSSSPRGGLNTIYF. The CDR3 DNA reads as TGTGCCAGCAGCTCCTCCCCCCGGGGGGGGCTAAACACCATATATTTT.

Concerning this clone: An end of the junction does not agree with germline; a read error may underlie this. The chain uses TRBV6-1 and TRBJ2-5; D could derive from TRBD1 or TRBD2 (5 bases each). The CDR3 has 12 amino acids. The germline V gene encodes CDR1 MNHNS and CDR2 SASEGT. The CDR3 sequence is CASSESRDGLHF. The CDR3 nucleotides read TGTGCCAGCAGTGAATCCCGGGACGGGCTGCACTTC.

This clone was detected only once. The chain uses TRBV24-1 and TRBJ2-7; TRBD1 might be the D (6 bases). Trimming shortened V by 4 bases and J by 0 bases, and 12 bases separated the two germline ends. Germline values: CDR1 KGHDR, CDR2 SFDVKD. The CDR3 spans 15 residues. This chain's CDR3 is CATSDIQGNSYEQYF. The CDR3 DNA reads TGTGCCACCAGTGACATTCAGGGGAACTCCTACGAGCAGTACTTC.

The chain links TRBV15 to TRBJ2-1; no definite D call. Trimming stripped 5 bases from V and 0 bases from J, with 11 bases between. This CDR3 is 15 amino acids long. CDR1 and CDR2 (germline): LNHNV, YYDKDF (reference sequence). Here the CDR3 reads CATSYDKSSYNEQFF. The CDR3, as DNA: TGTGCCACCAGCTACGACAAGAGCTCCTACAATGAGCAGTTCTTC.

This clone appeared once. The gene calls are TRBV4-3 and TRBJ1-4; D remains ambiguous. CDR3 length: 14 amino acids. Germline CDR1 is LGHNA and CDR2 is YSLEER. Trimming cost V 1 base and J 7 bases, with 10 bases left between them. CDR3 amino acids: CASSQVGRGEKLFF. CDR3 DNA sequence: TGCGCCAGCAGCCAAGTGGGCCGAGGTGAAAAACTGTTTTTT.

V and J are TRBV4-3 and TRBJ1-1; D unclear. V was shortened by 0 bases and J by 0 bases, with 8 bases between the two germline ends. The CDR3 is 15 amino acids. From germline, CDR1 is LGHNA and CDR2 YSLEER. The CDR3 DNA reads TGCGCCAGCAGCCAAGATTGGCAGATGAACACTGAAGCTTTCTTT. It translates to CASSQDWQMNTEAFF.

This chain joins TRBV9 and TRBJ1-4; D possibly corresponds to TRBD1 (6 bases). This CDR3 has 13 residues. CDR1 and CDR2 from the germline V gene are SGDLS and YYNGEE. The germline V and J ends were trimmed by 2 bases and 10 bases, with 12 bases remaining between them. The CDR3 reads CASSVQQGGKLFF. CDR3 coding DNA: TGTGCCAGCAGCGTGCAACAGGGAGGAAAACTGTTTTTT.

V is TRBV4-3 and J is TRBJ2-3; 7 positions match TRBD1. V shed 3 bases, J shed 14 bases, and the junction held 23 bases outside the gene matches. Germline V gene lookup returns CDR1 LGHNA and CDR2 YSLEER. The CDR3 runs 17 residues. The CDR3 bases are TGCGCCAGCAGCCAGGGATTCGGACAGGCGATACATGGGGGACGGTATTTT. Protein sequence: CASSQGFGQAIHGGRYF.